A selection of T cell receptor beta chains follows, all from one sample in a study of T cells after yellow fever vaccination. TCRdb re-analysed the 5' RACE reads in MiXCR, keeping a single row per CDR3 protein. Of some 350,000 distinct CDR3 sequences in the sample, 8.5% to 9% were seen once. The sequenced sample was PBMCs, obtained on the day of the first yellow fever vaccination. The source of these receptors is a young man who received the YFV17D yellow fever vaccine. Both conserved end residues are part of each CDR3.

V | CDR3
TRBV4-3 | CASSQAVAGAVDTQYF
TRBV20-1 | CSARERGTGAEAFF
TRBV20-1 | CSARDWTGDVF
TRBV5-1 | CASKRTTYSNQPLHF
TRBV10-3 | CAISELIRRTGIGYGYTF
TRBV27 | CASSLSWGTVGYTF
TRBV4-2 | CASSQDLGNIQYF
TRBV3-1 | CASSHPGVTNYGYTF
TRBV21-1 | CATRSGEGKNIQYF
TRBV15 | CATSSPTSPNQETQYF
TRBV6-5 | CASSHELGDDSYNEQFF
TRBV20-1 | CSARDRMTSGGPYEQYF
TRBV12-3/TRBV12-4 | CASTREGGVSRTEAFF
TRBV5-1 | CASKRDGEAFF
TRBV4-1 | CASSSTSGGENTDTQYF
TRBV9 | CASSKGGPDEQYF
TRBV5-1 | CASSISGEGLYNEQFF
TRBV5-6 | CASSFGGPISLAGELFF
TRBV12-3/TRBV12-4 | CASSFGRAYLTDTDTQYF
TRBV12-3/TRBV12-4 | CASSPQFSGTDTQYF
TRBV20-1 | CSASGQGNSNQPQHF
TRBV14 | CASSQEKSTTYQETQYF
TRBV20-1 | CSAEGANANYGYTF
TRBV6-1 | CASRPGQIYEQYF
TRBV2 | CASSEAAGKPQHF
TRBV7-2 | CASSFSGGAQNIQYF
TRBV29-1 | CSVRGLAAYNEQFF
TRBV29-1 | CSVADGVLGNQPQHF
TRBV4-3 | CASSQDRGTFYEQYF
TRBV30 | CAWSLLGETQYF
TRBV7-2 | CASSLDSGGYTF
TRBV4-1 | CASSQGRTVSYNEQFF
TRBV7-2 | CASSLNSGAYNEQFF
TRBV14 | CASSRWGLYNEQFF
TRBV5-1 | CASSWDSSTDTQYF
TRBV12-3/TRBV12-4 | CASRRASYNEQFF
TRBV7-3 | CASSEVDSSTGELFF
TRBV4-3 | CASSQVLDFTDTQYF
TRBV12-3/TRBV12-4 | CASIANSGGTQYF
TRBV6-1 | CASSPYGAKNIQYF
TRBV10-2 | CASSLGEGGVYEQYF
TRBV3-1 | CASSSRGQNQETQYF
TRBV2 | CASSVGERGGQTQYF
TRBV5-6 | CASRSLDRGPYEQYF
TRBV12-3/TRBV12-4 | CASSLKRSYNEQFF
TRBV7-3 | CASSTQGSDEQFF
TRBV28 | CASRPSPGRRAFF
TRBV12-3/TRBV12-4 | CASRSGVSSNQPQHF
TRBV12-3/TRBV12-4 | CASSSQVNTEAFF
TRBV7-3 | CASSPAGGEGNTIYF
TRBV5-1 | CASSPTSGGSADTQYF
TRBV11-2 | CASSLARTGYTGELFF
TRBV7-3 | CASSFSNSGNTIYF
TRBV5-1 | CASSKGQGFTDTQYF